Listed here are 15 T cell receptor beta chains from one sample, sequenced in a study of cytomegalovirus exposure and HLA in healthy donors. PCR primers comprised 60 Vbeta and 13 Jbeta primers. Measured with immunoSEQ multiplex PCR; TCRdb has only the in-frame clones, and not every one. The data show about 130,000 clones, with approximately 82% seen just once and approximately 2.8% held by the top ten. Sequences were obtained from PBMCs. The receptors come from a boy between 2 and 15 years old in good health and CMV-seronegative.

CDR3 protein: CASSLDRLAGGNEQFF. The CDR3 DNA reads as TGTGCCAGCAGCTTAGATCGCCTAGCGGGGGGCAATGAGCAGTTCTTC. The J gene is TRBJ2-1, the V gene TRBV11-2, with 11 bases identical to TRBD2. In germline, CDR1 is SGHAT, CDR2 FQNNGV. Losses at the gene ends were 0 bases for V and 6 bases for J; bases not matched to a gene: 4. The CDR3 is 16 residues long.

The V gene is TRBV30, the J gene TRBJ1-2; D might be TRBD1 (5 bases). Trimming cost V 0 bases and J 4 bases, with 6 bases left between them. Looked up from germline, CDR1 is GTSNPN and CDR2 is SVGIG (reference sequence). CDR3 length: 12 amino acids. The CDR3: CAWSVQVYGYTF. CDR3 nucleotides: TGTGCCTGGAGTGTACAGGTCTATGGCTACACCTTC.

In DNA, the CDR3 is TGTGCCAGTAGTATAGTACAGAACACTGAAGCTTTCTTT. Protein product: CASSIVQNTEAFF. The gene calls are TRBV19 and TRBJ1-1, with D uncertain. Germline lookup yields CDR1 LNHDA and CDR2 SQIVND (reference sequence). The CDR3 is 13 amino acids. With 1 base removed from V and 1 base from J, the gap between germline ends came to 4 bases.

V is TRBV6-6 and J is TRBJ1-5; D possibly corresponds to TRBD1 (5 bases). CDR1 is MNHNY and CDR2 is SVGAGI in the germline V gene (reference sequence). V gave up 0 bases and J gave up 2 bases, with 5 bases separating them. CDR3 length: 14 amino acids. CDR3 region: CASSYSQGNQPQHF. For the CDR3, the DNA is TGTGCCAGCAGTTACTCACAGGGCAATCAGCCCCAGCATTTT.

This clone was counted a few times. V usage is TRBV5-1 and J usage is TRBJ2-5; TRBD1 agrees at 9 bases. The CDR3 consists of 15 residues. The V gene's germline CDR1 is SGHRS and CDR2 YFSETQ. V was pared by 4 bases and J by 3 bases, with 7 bases of the junction left unmatched. CDR3 coding DNA: TGCGCCAGCAGCCCTCGACAGGGGGGCGAAGAGACCCAGTACTTC. It is translated as CASSPRQGGEETQYF. The variable domain in full, completed from reference TRBV5-1 and TRBJ2-5, reads KAGVTQTPRYLIKTRGQQVTLSCSPISGHRSVSWYQQTPGQGLQFLFEYFSETQRNKGNFPGRFSGRQFSNSRSEMNVSTLELGDSALYLCASSPRQGGEETQYFGPGTRLLVL.

This clone was seen only a few times. J is TRBJ1-4 and V is TRBV4-1; D perhaps matches TRBD1 (5 bases). V shed 4 bases and J shed 7 bases, with 13 bases lying between them. CDR1 MGHRA and CDR2 YSYEKL come from the germline V gene. The CDR3 is made up of 14 amino acids. The CDR3 coding sequence is TGCGCCAGCAGCCGGATCCAGGGAATTGAAAAACTGTTTTTT. It is translated as CASSRIQGIEKLFF.

The rearrangement links TRBV9 to TRBJ2-6; TRBD2 might be the D (5 bases). CDR3 length: 19 amino acids. V was trimmed by 3 bases and J by 1 base, leaving 20 bases between them. Germline-derived CDR1 and CDR2 are SGDLS and YYNGEE. The CDR3 sequence is CASSGGIRLLGSGANVLTF. The CDR3 DNA follows: TGTGCCAGCAGCGGAGGGATTCGACTCCTCGGTTCTGGGGCCAACGTCCTGACTTTC.

This rearrangement joins TRBV13 to TRBJ2-3; possibly TRBD2 for D (6 bases). Trimming shortened V by 2 bases and J by 0 bases, and 9 bases separated the two germline ends. Germline CDR1 is PRHDT and CDR2 is FYEKMQ (reference sequence). This CDR3 has 15 residues. In DNA, the CDR3 is TGTGCCAGCAGCTTAAAGGGGACTAGCACAGATACGCAGTATTTT. It specifies CASSLKGTSTDTQYF. Full variable domain (remainder filled in from reference TRBV13 and TRBJ2-3): AAGVIQSPRHLIKEKRETATLKCYPIPRHDTVYWYQQGPGQDPQFLISFYEKMQSDKGSIPDRFSAQQFSDYHSELNMSSLELGDSALYFCASSLKGTSTDTQYFGPGTRLTVL.

The chain employs TRBV15 and TRBJ2-1, with 11 bases lining up with TRBD2. Per the germline V gene, CDR1 is LNHNV and CDR2 is YYDKDF (reference sequence). This CDR3 spans 19 amino acids. V dropped 4 bases and J dropped 5; count of bases not matched to a gene: 16. The CDR3 protein is CATSTSLLPLAGDHNEQFF. The CDR3 DNA follows: TGTGCCACCAGCACCTCCTTGTTGCCACTAGCGGGGGACCACAATGAGCAGTTCTTC.

The chain has TRBV6-5 and TRBJ1-1; D may be TRBD1 (6 bases). CDR3 size: 15 residues. Germline values: CDR1 MNHEY, CDR2 SVGAGI. Trimming cost V 5 bases and J 0 bases, with 13 bases left between them. CDR3 DNA: TGTGCCAGCAGTCCGTACAGGGAAATGAACACTGAAGCTTTCTTT. Amino acids: CASSPYREMNTEAFF.

The J gene is TRBJ1-5, the V gene TRBV27, with 7 bases that match TRBD1. With 0 bases clipped from V and 2 bases from J, the junction kept 7 bases outside the gene matches. CDR1 and CDR2 (germline): MNHEY, SMNVEV (reference sequence). CDR3 length equals 17 residues. The CDR3 DNA reads as TGTGCCAGCAGTTTATCGAATAGGGGGCTGGGCAATCAGCCCCAGCATTTT. It is translated as CASSLSNRGLGNQPQHF.

CDR3 bases: TGTGCCAGCAGTTCTCGGGACACCGAGTTCTTCAATGGCTACACCTTC. This gives the protein CASSSRDTEFFNGYTF. The chain is built from TRBV27 and TRBJ1-2; tentative D call: TRBD1 (6 bases). This CDR3 comprises 16 residues. V was shortened by 4 bases and J by 6 bases, with 21 bases between the two germline ends. Germline-derived CDR1 and CDR2 are MNHEY and SMNVEV (reference sequence).

The CDR3 DNA reads TGTGCCACTCTTCGGGGCACTGAAGCTTTCTTT. Translating gives CATLRGTEAFF. The rearrangement uses TRBV2 and TRBJ1-1; D remains ambiguous. Germline CDR1 is SNHLY and CDR2 is FYNNEI. This CDR3 contains 11 residues. Trimming cost V 10 bases and J 4 bases, with 10 bases left between them.

The chain combines TRBV19 with TRBJ2-2; 9 positions match TRBD1. The CDR3 has 16 amino acids. V shed 5 bases, J shed 0 bases, and the junction held 4 bases outside the gene matches. Germline V lookup: CDR1 LNHDA, CDR2 SQIVND (reference sequence). CDR3 in DNA: TGTGCCAGTAGTCCTAGGACAGGGGCGAACACCGGGGAGCTGTTTTTT. Translated, it gives CASSPRTGANTGELFF.

This sequence joins TRBV7-9 and TRBJ2-5, with D possibly TRBD2 on 6 matching bases. The end of the DNA aligns better with TRBJ2-7, so the J call may be wrong. This CDR3 comprises 17 residues. CDR1 and CDR2 (germline): SEHNR, FQNEAQ (reference sequence). The CDR3 spells CASSAHRSGGDFYEQYF. The DNA for the CDR3 is TGTGCCAGCAGCGCCCATCGCTCCGGAGGGGACTTCTACGAGCAGTACTTC.